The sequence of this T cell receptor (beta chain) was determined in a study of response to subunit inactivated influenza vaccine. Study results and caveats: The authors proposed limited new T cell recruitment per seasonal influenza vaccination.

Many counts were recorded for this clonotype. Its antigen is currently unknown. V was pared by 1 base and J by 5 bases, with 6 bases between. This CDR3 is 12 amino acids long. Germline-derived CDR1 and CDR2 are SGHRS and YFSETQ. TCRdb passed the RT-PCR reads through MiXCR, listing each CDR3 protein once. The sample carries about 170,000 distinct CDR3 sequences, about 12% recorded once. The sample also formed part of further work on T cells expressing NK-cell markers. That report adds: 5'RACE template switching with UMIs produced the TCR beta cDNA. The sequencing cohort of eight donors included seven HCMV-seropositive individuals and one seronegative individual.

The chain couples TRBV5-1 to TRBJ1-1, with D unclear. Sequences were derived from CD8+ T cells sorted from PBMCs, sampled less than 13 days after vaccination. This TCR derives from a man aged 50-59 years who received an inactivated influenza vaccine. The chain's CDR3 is CASSLLGTEAFF. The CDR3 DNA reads TGCGCCAGCAGCTTGTTAGGGACTGAAGCTTTCTTT.